Here is one TCR beta chain with its context. No antigen is known for it. The data were taken from a study of cytomegalovirus exposure and HLA in healthy donors. Study conclusions and caveats: Both high specificity and high sensitivity reportedly marked the classifier's diagnosis of cytomegalovirus status.

Deletions cut 4 bases from V and 8 bases from J, with 12 bases between. CDR3 size: 14 residues. The germline V gene encodes CDR1 MNHEY and CDR2 SVGAGI. Use of 60 Vbeta and 13 Jbeta primers characterized the PCR. Sequenced by immunoSEQ multiplex PCR; TCRdb stores in-frame clones only, minus some. Its table lists roughly 57,000 clones. The receptor was isolated from a young man in good health and CMV-seropositive. The chain couples TRBV6-5 to TRBJ1-6, with D maybe TRBD1 (5 bases). Sequenced input: PBMCs. The CDR3 spells CASSSWGQDSPLHF. As DNA, the CDR3 is TGTGCCAGCAGTTCCTGGGGCCAAGATTCACCCCTCCACTTT.